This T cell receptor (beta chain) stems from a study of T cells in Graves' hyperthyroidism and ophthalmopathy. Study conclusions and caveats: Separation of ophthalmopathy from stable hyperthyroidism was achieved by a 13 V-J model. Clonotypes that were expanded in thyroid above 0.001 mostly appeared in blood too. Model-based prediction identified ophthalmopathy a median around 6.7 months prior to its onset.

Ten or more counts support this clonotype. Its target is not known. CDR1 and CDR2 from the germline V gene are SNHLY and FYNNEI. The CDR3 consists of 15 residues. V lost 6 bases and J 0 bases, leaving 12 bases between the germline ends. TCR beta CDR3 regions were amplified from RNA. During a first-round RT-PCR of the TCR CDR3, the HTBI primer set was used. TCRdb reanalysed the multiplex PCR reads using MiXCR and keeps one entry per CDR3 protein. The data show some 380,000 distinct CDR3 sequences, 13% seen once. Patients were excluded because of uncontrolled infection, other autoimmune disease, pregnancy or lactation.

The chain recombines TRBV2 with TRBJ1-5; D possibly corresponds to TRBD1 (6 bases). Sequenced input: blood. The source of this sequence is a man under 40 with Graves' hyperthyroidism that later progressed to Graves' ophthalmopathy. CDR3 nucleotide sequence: TGTGCCAGCAGCCGGGGAGGGGGTAGCAATCAGCCCCAGCATTTT. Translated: CASSRGGGSNQPQHF.